The clone carrying this T cell receptor (beta chain) appeared once. Its antigen remains unidentified. The data are from a study of T cell responses to AZD1222 COVID-19 vaccine. The germline V gene encodes CDR1 SGHNT and CDR2 YYREEE (reference sequence). V lost 4 bases and J lost 0; bases outside the gene matches: 7. The CDR3 sequence is 15 residues long. Study-wide results and limits: The CD4 TCRs associated with vaccination extended across spike and predominated at 160-218 and 743-854. A mostly white British donor set with more females was recruited, and clonal diversity was possibly underestimated.

Sequenced by immunoSEQ multiplex PCR; TCRdb stores in-frame clones only, minus some. The table includes over 100,000 clones, approximately 90% detected once. The source of this sequence is an adult in good health. The source material was peripheral blood, sampled on day 0 of AZD1222 vaccination. The chain is built from TRBV5-4 and TRBJ2-7; TRBD1 matches at 7 bases. CDR3 DNA: TGTGCCAGCAGCGGAAGGGGACAGTTCTCCTACGAGCAGTACTTC. Translated: CASSGRGQFSYEQYF.